These 19 T cell receptor beta chains originate from one sample sequenced in a study of blood T cell repertoires in COVID-19. Sequenced by immunoSEQ multiplex PCR; TCRdb stores in-frame clones only, minus some. The repertoire holds 260,000 or so clones, with approximately 81% as singletons. The sequencing input was PBMCs or T cells enriched from blood (not recorded which). These TCRs come from a woman aged 50 to 60 who had recovered from COVID-19.

The V gene is TRBV5-6, the J gene TRBJ2-2, with D perhaps matching TRBD2 (5 bases). CDR1 and CDR2 (germline): SGHDT, YYEEEE. The length of the CDR3 is 14 residues. The V gene lost 7 bases and the J gene lost 5 bases, with 15 bases spanning the gap. CDR3 residues: CASLTRAGTGELFF. The CDR3 DNA is TGTGCCAGCCTAACGAGGGCCGGGACCGGGGAGCTGTTTTTT.

The rearrangement joins TRBV19 to TRBJ2-6; 9 bases are shared with TRBD1. Losses at the gene ends were 8 bases for V and 0 bases for J; bases not matched to a gene: 8. Germline-derived CDR1 and CDR2 are LNHDA and SQIVND (reference sequence). The CDR3 sequence is 17 residues long. The CDR3 loop is CASGRGTGFSGANVLTF. The CDR3 nucleotides read TGTGCCAGTGGCCGGGGGACAGGGTTCTCTGGGGCCAACGTCCTGACTTTC.

The count of this clone is one. The chain carries TRBV4-3 and TRBJ1-1; D remains unclear. Trimming shortened V by 1 base and J by 1 base, and 7 bases separated the two germline ends. The CDR3 covers 14 residues. CDR1 LGHNA and CDR2 YSLEER come from the germline V gene. The CDR3 DNA is TGCGCCAGCAGCCAAGTTGCGGGGAACACTGAAGCTTTCTTT. Protein product: CASSQVAGNTEAFF.

The chain combines TRBV5-4 with TRBJ2-2, with D perhaps TRBD2 (7 bases). V was trimmed by 5 bases and J by 5 bases, leaving 19 bases between them. The germline gives CDR1 SGHNT, CDR2 YYREEE (reference sequence). The length of the CDR3 is 16 residues. CDR3 nucleotides: TGTGCCAGCAGTAGAAGGGGGGGCGCGGTTACCGGGGAGCTGTTTTTT. Its translation: CASSRRGGAVTGELFF.

This clone was found many times. This sequence joins TRBV30 and TRBJ1-6; D is possibly TRBD1 (5 bases). There are 13 residues in the CDR3. Germline values: CDR1 GTSNPN, CDR2 SVGIG (reference sequence). V shed 1 base and J shed 7 bases, with 8 bases lying between them. CDR3 DNA: TGTGCCTGGAGTGGACAGTTAAATTCACCCCTCCACTTT. The encoded protein is CAWSGQLNSPLHF.

V gene TRBV19 combines with J gene TRBJ2-6, with D perhaps TRBD2 (6 bases). CDR1 is LNHDA, CDR2 SQIVND, per germline (reference sequence). The CDR3 length is 20 residues. V lost 6 bases and J lost 2, with 26 bases in between. CDR3 region: CASSLPWREKGGAGANVLTF. The CDR3 DNA reads TGTGCCAGTAGCCTGCCGTGGCGGGAAAAGGGAGGTGCTGGGGCCAACGTCCTGACTTTC.

J is TRBJ1-5 and V is TRBV27; 7 nucleotides agree with TRBD1. Per germline, CDR1 MNHEY and CDR2 SMNVEV (reference sequence). The CDR3 is 14 amino acids. J gave up 3 bases and V 5 bases, and 4 bases lay outside the gene matches. Here the CDR3 reads CASSKTGYNQPQHF. The CDR3 bases are TGTGCCAGCAGTAAGACAGGGTACAATCAGCCCCAGCATTTT.

This clone was seen just once. The chain joins TRBV2 to TRBJ2-7; TRBD2 is a possible D gene (6 bases). CDR1 is SNHLY, CDR2 FYNNEI, per germline. V gave up 8 bases and J gave up 1 base, with 15 bases separating them. The CDR3 contains 14 residues. Here the CDR3 DNA reads TGTGCCAGCTGCGGGACGGTGGGATCCTACGAGCAGTACTTC. This codes for CASCGTVGSYEQYF. The complete variable domain, with remaining parts taken from reference TRBV2 and TRBJ2-7, reads EPEVTQTPSHQVTQMGQEVILRCVPISNHLYFYWYRQILGQKVEFLVSFYNNEISEKSEIFDDQFSVERPDGSNFTLKIRSTKLEDSAMYFCASCGTVGSYEQYFGPGTRLTVT.

The CDR3 nucleotides read TGTGCCAGCAGTTTAATTTCGTACAATGAGCAGTTCTTC. Amino acid sequence: CASSLISYNEQFF. V gene TRBV27 combines with J gene TRBJ2-1; unclear D gene. The germline V gene encodes CDR1 MNHEY and CDR2 SMNVEV (reference sequence). Deletions cut 2 bases from V and 4 bases from J, with 6 bases between. The CDR3 extends over 13 amino acids.

The V gene is TRBV11-2, the J gene TRBJ1-1, with 7 bases fitting TRBD1. This CDR3 is built from 14 residues. Germline CDR1 reads SGHAT; CDR2 reads FQNNGV. V lost 6 bases to trimming and J lost 4 bases; unmatched junction nucleotides: 8. The CDR3 DNA reads as TGTGCCAGCAGTTTTAACAGGGGTGGCACTGAAGCTTTCTTT. Protein sequence: CASSFNRGGTEAFF. Supplemented by reference TRBV11-2 and TRBJ1-1, the full variable domain reads EAGVAQSPRYKIIEKRQSVAFWCNPISGHATLYWYQQILGQGPKLLIQFQNNGVVDDSQLPKDRFSAERLKGVDSTLKIQPAKLEDSAVYLCASSFNRGGTEAFFGQGTRLTVV.

The CDR3 spells CASTHYNEQFF. The CDR3 DNA follows: TGTGCCAGCACCCACTACAATGAGCAGTTCTTC. This chain joins TRBV12-3 or TRBV12-4 and TRBJ2-1, with D hard to call. The CDR3 is made up of 11 amino acids. V was clipped by 7 bases and J by 3 bases, with 4 bases between them.

The gene calls are TRBV19 and TRBJ1-1; tentative D call: TRBD1 (5 bases). Germline V gene sequence: CDR1 LNHDA, CDR2 SQIVND (reference sequence). The CDR3 runs 11 residues. V dropped 7 bases and J dropped 4 bases, with 7 bases sitting between them. The CDR3 DNA follows: TGTGCCAGTAATCAGGGCACTGAAGCTTTCTTT. It translates to CASNQGTEAFF.

V is TRBV5-4 and J is TRBJ1-2; 8 nucleotides agree with TRBD1. The CDR3 extends over 15 amino acids. Trimming at V came to 5 bases and at J to 4 bases, leaving 10 bases not matched to a gene. CDR1 is SGHNT and CDR2 is YYREEE in the germline V gene (reference sequence). This CDR3 reads CASRTGQGAVYGYTF. CDR3 coding DNA: TGTGCCAGCAGGACCGGGCAGGGGGCAGTCTATGGCTACACCTTC.

The chain carries TRBV30 and TRBJ2-2, with D perhaps matching TRBD1 (6 bases). CDR1 and CDR2 (germline): GTSNPN, SVGIG (reference sequence). The CDR3 is 16 amino acids. V lost 2 bases and J 6 bases, leaving 19 bases between the germline ends. The CDR3 sequence is CAWSPGGQARAGELFF. Written as DNA, the CDR3 is TGTGCCTGGAGTCCTGGGGGCCAGGCTCGTGCCGGGGAGCTGTTTTTT.

This sequence joins TRBV29-1 and TRBJ2-3; no clear D gene. This CDR3 is 14 amino acids long. Germline-derived CDR1 and CDR2 are SQVTM and ANQGSEA. With 2 bases removed from V and 4 bases from J, the gap between germline ends came to 13 bases. CDR3 bases: TGCAGCGTTGAATTAAAAAACACCCCAGATACGCAGTATTTT. It is translated as CSVELKNTPDTQYF.

As DNA, the CDR3 is TGTGCCAGCAGCCAAGTTCTCTCGGGGGGCCAGTCCTACGAGCAGTACTTC. This encodes CASSQVLSGGQSYEQYF. The chain is built from TRBV3-1 (or the pseudogene TRBV3-2) and TRBJ2-7, with D possibly matching TRBD2 (7 bases). V lost 1 base and J 1 base, leaving 17 bases between the germline ends. The CDR3 is made up of 17 amino acids. Per the germline V gene, CDR1 is LGHDT and CDR2 is YNNKEL (reference sequence).

The chain is built from TRBV4-3 and TRBJ2-5; D is ambiguous. With 4 bases removed from V and 2 bases from J, the gap between germline ends came to 11 bases. Looked up from germline, CDR1 is LGHNA and CDR2 is YSLEER. CDR3 size: 14 residues. This chain's CDR3 is CASSLFRQQETQYF. Written as DNA, the CDR3 is TGCGCCAGCAGCCTCTTCAGGCAACAAGAGACCCAGTACTTC.

J is TRBJ2-3 and V is TRBV10-1, with no clear D. The CDR3 is made up of 13 amino acids. Trimming removed 9 bases from V and 2 bases from J, with 12 bases in between. From germline, CDR1 is WNHNN and CDR2 SYGVQD (reference sequence). Here the CDR3 reads CASSKKLTDTQYF. The CDR3 bases are TGCGCCAGTAGTAAGAAACTCACAGATACGCAGTATTTT.

This chain connects TRBV5-5 to TRBJ1-2, with 7 bases identical to TRBD1. CDR1 is SGHKS and CDR2 is YYEKEE in the germline V gene (reference sequence). The CDR3 consists of 15 residues. V was clipped by 4 bases and J by 0 bases; unmatched bases: 6. The CDR3: CASSRTGPPNYGYTF. DNA of the CDR3: TGTGCCAGCAGCCGGACAGGACCCCCTAACTATGGCTACACCTTC.